A selection of T cell receptor beta chains follows, all from one sample in a study of blood T cell repertoires in COVID-19. Method: immunoSEQ multiplex PCR; TCRdb's copy keeps in-frame clones and lacks some. The repertoire has around 330,000 clones, around 86% of them found once; the top ten carry over 4%. Sequenced: PBMCs or T cells enriched from blood (not recorded which). All receptors derive from a man aged 60-69 years who had recovered from COVID-19. Each CDR3 is given with its conserved first and last residue. The D gene is left open where the match is weak. Some rows have no size entry. The others give once, few or many, or a class for an expanded clone.

d_gene	v_gene	abundance	j_gene	CDR3nt	CDR3aa
-	TRBV11-2	-	TRBJ1-3	TGTGCCAGCAGCTCCCTGAGTTCTGGAAACACCATATATTTT	CASSSLSSGNTIYF
TRBD1	TRBV18	once	TRBJ2-7	TGTGCCAGCTCGTCGGACAGGGTGGGCGAGCAGTACTTC	CASSSDRVGEQYF
-	TRBV3-1/TRBV3-2	-	TRBJ2-1	TGTGCCAGCAGCCAGTCTAGTGAGCAGTTCTTC	CASSQSSEQFF
TRBD1	TRBV19	-	TRBJ1-5	TGTGCCAGTAGTTCAGGGGGCCTGGGCAATCAGCCCCAGCATTTT	CASSSGGLGNQPQHF
-	TRBV7-3	-	TRBJ1-1	TGTGCCAGCAGCCCTGGGGGGGGATCCACTGAAGCTTTCTTT	CASSPGGGSTEAFF
TRBD2	TRBV7-9	-	TRBJ2-3	TGTGCCAGCATCCGACTAGCGGGATCCACAGATACGCAGTATTTT	CASIRLAGSTDTQYF
TRBD2	TRBV27	-	TRBJ2-2	TGTGCCAGCAGTTTCGGCTCTAGCGGAACATCCGGGGAGCTGTTTTTT	CASSFGSSGTSGELFF
-	TRBV6-5	-	TRBJ1-4	TGTGCCAGCAACGAAAACCGGGAAAAACTGTTTTTT	CASNENREKLFF
-	TRBV5-1	-	TRBJ1-4	TGCGCCAGCAGCGGAGGACAGACTTCTAGCGAAAAACTGTTTTTT	CASSGGQTSSEKLFF
TRBD1	TRBV5-6	-	TRBJ1-1	TGTGCCAGCAGCTGGGACAGGGGGACTGAAGCTTTCTTT	CASSWDRGTEAFF
TRBD1	TRBV28	-	TRBJ1-5	TGTGCCAGCAGTACGGACAGGGTGCCTCAGCCCCAGCATTTT	CASSTDRVPQPQHF
-	TRBV6-5	once	TRBJ2-7	TGTGCCAGCAGGGAGACAGTCGCCTACGAGCAGTACTTC	CASRETVAYEQYF
-	TRBV19	-	TRBJ1-5	TGTGCCAGTAGTGAGGGCAGCAGATTCAATCAGCCCCAGCATTTT	CASSEGSRFNQPQHF
-	TRBV18	-	TRBJ2-7	TGTGCCAGCTCACCAAGGACAGAAACCTACGAGCAGTACTTC	CASSPRTETYEQYF
-	TRBV7-8	-	TRBJ2-7	TGTGCCAGCAGCCCCTTGGGGGGGGCGGGTGAATCCTACGAGCAGTACTTC	CASSPLGGAGESYEQYF
-	TRBV14	few	TRBJ2-6	TGTGCCAGCAGCCAAGGAGGGGGTGGGGCCAACGTCCTGACTTTC	CASSQGGGGANVLTF
TRBD2	TRBV6-5	-	TRBJ2-1	TGTGCCAGCAGACGACCGGGACTAGCTAATGAGCAGTTCTTC	CASRRPGLANEQFF
TRBD2	TRBV27	-	TRBJ2-5	TGTGCCAGCAGTCCCCCCGGGGGGGGGACCCAGTACTTC	CASSPPGGGTQYF
-	TRBV6-5	-	TRBJ1-1	TGTGCCAGCAGCCTACGAGGCAGGGTCACTGAAGCTTTCTTT	CASSLRGRVTEAFF
TRBD2	TRBV14	-	TRBJ2-1	TGTGCCAGCAGCCTCTCTGGACTAGCGGCCTACAATGAGCAGTTCTTC	CASSLSGLAAYNEQFF
-	TRBV19	once	TRBJ1-6	TGTGCCAGTAGTACAGGTGGGGCAGGGGACCTTCGGAATTCACCCCTCCACTTT	CASSTGGAGDLRNSPLHF
TRBD1	TRBV27	-	TRBJ2-7	TGTGCCAGCAGCCGGGACAGGGGGTACGAGCAGTACTTC	CASSRDRGYEQYF
TRBD2	TRBV28	-	TRBJ2-5	TGTGCCAGCAGTTTACCTACGGGGGGGGGCGAGACCCAGTACTTC	CASSLPTGGGETQYF
TRBD1	TRBV5-1	once	TRBJ2-1	TGCGCCAGCAGCTTGGAGGGACAGGGTTACAATGAGCAGTTCTTC	CASSLEGQGYNEQFF
TRBD1	TRBV28	-	TRBJ1-6	TGTGCCAGCAGTCCGGGACAGGGAGTAAATTCACCCCTCCACTTT	CASSPGQGVNSPLHF
-	TRBV19	-	TRBJ1-5	TGTGCCAGTAGTATCGGGGGACCTCAGCCCCAGCATTTT	CASSIGGPQPQHF
-	TRBV29-1	-	TRBJ2-1	TGCAGCGTTAGACAAGGTGAGCAGTTCTTC	CSVRQGEQFF
-	TRBV7-9	-	TRBJ1-1	TGTGCCAGCAGCTCTCAGGGGTTCGAGACTGAAGCTTTCTTT	CASSSQGFETEAFF
-	TRBV28	few	TRBJ2-7	TGTGCCAGCGGGATTGACAGGCCTCCGTACGAGCAGTACTTC	CASGIDRPPYEQYF
-	TRBV3-1/TRBV3-2	-	TRBJ1-2	TGTGCCAGCAGCCAAGCGGACAGTAGCTATGGCTACACCTTC	CASSQADSSYGYTF
-	TRBV5-1	-	TRBJ2-2	TGCGCCAGCAGCTTGGTTGGGGGGGCCCCCGCGAACACCGGGGAGCTGTTTTTT	CASSLVGGAPANTGELFF
-	TRBV24-1	-	TRBJ2-3	TGTGCCACGACCGGAGGGTTCACAGATACGCAGTATTTT	CATTGGFTDTQYF
-	TRBV29-1	-	TRBJ2-1	TGCAGCGTTGAAGGGTCGGGAGAAGCCAATGAGCAGTTCTTC	CSVEGSGEANEQFF
-	TRBV7-9	-	TRBJ2-7	TGTGCCAGCCGAAGGACTGAAGCCTACGAGCAGTACTTC	CASRRTEAYEQYF
TRBD2	TRBV7-6	-	TRBJ2-1	TGTGCCAGCAGCTTAGAAACGCCTAGCGGCTCATACAATGAGCAGTTCTTC	CASSLETPSGSYNEQFF
-	TRBV19	-	TRBJ1-1	TGTGCCAGTAGTATGGGCCTGGGGGCCGCGAACACTGAAGCTTTCTTT	CASSMGLGAANTEAFF
TRBD1	TRBV30	-	TRBJ2-5	TGTGCCAGTTCCGGGACAGGGCACCAAGAGACCCAGTACTTC	CASSGTGHQETQYF
TRBD1	TRBV7-3	-	TRBJ1-1	TGTGCCAGCAGCCCAGGGACAGACACTGAAGCTTTCTTT	CASSPGTDTEAFF
-	TRBV6-6	-	TRBJ1-3	TGTGCCAGCAGTTACTCGAGGTCTGAGTCTGGAAACACCATATATTTT	CASSYSRSESGNTIYF
TRBD2	TRBV18	-	TRBJ2-7	TGTGCCAGCTCACCTGGACTAGCGGAGATATCCGGCGAGCAGTACTTC	CASSPGLAEISGEQYF
TRBD1	TRBV18	once	TRBJ2-5	TGTGCCAGCTCACCACCATCAGGACAGGGGCGCGAGACCCAGTACTTC	CASSPPSGQGRETQYF
-	TRBV7-2	-	TRBJ2-7	TGTGCCAGCAGCTTAGATGCGCCCACCTACGAGCAGTACTTC	CASSLDAPTYEQYF
-	TRBV7-9	-	TRBJ2-7	TGTGCCAGCACCCCCGGGGGAGGAGGCGAGCAGTACTTC	CASTPGGGGEQYF
TRBD1	TRBV7-9	-	TRBJ1-4	TGTGCCAGCAGCGTCGGGACAGTGAGTCCCTCTGCAACTAATGAAAAACTGTTTTTT	CASSVGTVSPSATNEKLFF
-	TRBV19	-	TRBJ2-1	TGTGCCAGTAGTGACCGGGACTCCTCCTACAATGAGCAGTTCTTC	CASSDRDSSYNEQFF
TRBD1	TRBV4-1	-	TRBJ1-5	TGCGCCAGCAGCTCCAGGGGGCCGCCTACCCTAAATCAGCCCCAGCATTTT	CASSSRGPPTLNQPQHF
TRBD2	TRBV19	-	TRBJ2-2	TGTGCCAGTAGTTACGGTGCGGGAGCCGCCGGGGAGCTGTTTTTT	CASSYGAGAAGELFF
TRBD2	TRBV27	-	TRBJ2-4	TGTGCCAGCACTAAGCGACTAGCGGGAGGGCTAGCCAAAAACATTCAGTACTTC	CASTKRLAGGLAKNIQYF
-	TRBV6-8	-	TRBJ1-3	TGTGCCAGCCCCAGAGTAGAGGCAGCGGGAAACACCATATATTTT	CASPRVEAAGNTIYF